The 32 T cell receptor beta chains presented below share a single source sample, sequenced in a study of early T cells in non-severe SARS-CoV-2 infection. Using its own MiXCR run on the 5' RACE reads, TCRdb lists one record per CDR3 protein. The table shows about 42,000 distinct CDR3 sequences, with less than 8.5% occurring only once. The specimen sequenced was whole blood. Every receptor here comes from an adult who was a healthcare worker with PCR-confirmed SARS-CoV-2 infection or an uninfected control (not recorded which).

This clonotype was found many times. The gene calls are TRBV7-9 and TRBJ1-5; D is unresolved. CDR3 size: 13 residues. Trimming left V 4 bases short and J 4 bases short, with 8 bases between. CDR1 SEHNR and CDR2 FQNEAQ come from the germline V gene (reference sequence). CDR3 residues: CASSSDRNQPQHF. In DNA, the CDR3 is TGTGCCAGCAGCTCGGACCGGAATCAGCCCCAGCATTTT.

This clonotype turned up a few times. The chain couples TRBV20-1 to TRBJ2-2, with 7 nucleotides matching TRBD2. This CDR3 spans 15 amino acids. The germline V gene encodes CDR1 DFQATT and CDR2 SNEGSKA (reference sequence). V dropped 5 bases and J dropped 0; count of bases not matched to a gene: 6. CDR3 DNA sequence: TGCAGTGCTGTGACTAGCTTGGCGAACACCGGGGAGCTGTTTTTT. Translating it yields CSAVTSLANTGELFF.

In its sample, this clonotype was seen once. This chain links TRBV5-1 with TRBJ1-4; D unresolved. V lost 0 bases and J lost 6, with 9 bases in between. Germline V gene sequence: CDR1 SGHRS, CDR2 YFSETQ. The CDR3 is made up of 14 amino acids. In DNA, the CDR3 is TGCGCCAGCAGCTTGGGGCAGGAGTATGAAAAACTGTTTTTT. It encodes CASSLGQEYEKLFF.

The chain employs TRBV2 and TRBJ1-5; tentative D call: TRBD1 (5 bases). Germline values: CDR1 SNHLY, CDR2 FYNNEI. This CDR3 is built from 14 residues. V lost 7 bases to trimming and J lost 2 bases, with 12 bases between them. CDR3 loop: CASTRARGNQPQHF. CDR3 in DNA: TGTGCCAGCACCAGGGCCCGGGGCAATCAGCCCCAGCATTTT.

V usage is TRBV6-5 and J usage is TRBJ1-2, with D possibly being TRBD1 (5 bases). CDR1 is MNHEY and CDR2 is SVGAGI in the germline V gene. The V and J ends lost 6 bases and 4 bases respectively, with 15 bases between them. CDR3 length: 14 amino acids. The CDR3, as DNA: TGTGCCAGCAGGCGGACAACTGGGAGCTATGGCTACACCTTC. This codes for CASRRTTGSYGYTF.

This clonotype has ten or more counts. The chain employs TRBV20-1 and TRBJ2-3; D tentatively fits TRBD1 or TRBD2 (5 bases each). The CDR3 loop spans 16 amino acids. With 3 bases removed from V and 0 bases from J, the gap between germline ends came to 16 bases. The V gene's germline CDR1 is DFQATT and CDR2 SNEGSKA (reference sequence). The CDR3 sequence is CSASSLSGPSTDTQYF. CDR3 sequence (DNA): TGCAGTGCTAGTTCCTTGTCGGGGCCCAGCACAGATACGCAGTATTTT.

This sequence joins TRBV30 and TRBJ2-6; 12 nucleotides match TRBD1. The CDR3 sequence is 18 residues long. Germline CDR1 GTSNPN, CDR2 SVGIG (reference sequence). J lost 2 bases, V lost 2 bases, and 7 bases had no gene match. The CDR3 DNA is TGTGCCTGGAGTTTTCCCGGGACAGGGGGCGCTGGGGCCAACGTCCTGACTTTC. Translating it yields CAWSFPGTGGAGANVLTF.

The sample holds a few counts of this clonotype. The V call is TRBV19, the J call TRBJ2-1; 8 nucleotides match TRBD2. The CDR3 runs 17 residues. V shed 5 bases and J 0 bases; nucleotides not matched to a gene: 9. Germline values: CDR1 LNHDA, CDR2 SQIVND (reference sequence). The DNA of the CDR3 is TGTGCCAGTAGTCCCACAACTAGCGGCTTCTCCTACAATGAGCAGTTCTTC. Translation: CASSPTTSGFSYNEQFF.

This clonotype has just a few counts. This chain connects TRBV29-1 to TRBJ1-2; 9 nucleotides align to TRBD1. The CDR3 is 16 amino acids. Germline V gives CDR1 SQVTM, CDR2 ANQGSEA. V gave up 2 bases and J gave up 1 base; unmatched junction bases: 8. The CDR3 sequence: CSVEQQGARNNYGYTF. Written as DNA, the CDR3 is TGCAGCGTTGAACAACAGGGGGCTCGAAATAACTATGGCTACACCTTC.

This clonotype appeared a few times. The junction departs from germline at one end; a sequencing error may be responsible. This chain connects TRBV7-7 to TRBJ2-7, with D perhaps being TRBD1 or TRBD2 (5 bases each). The CDR3 totals 14 residues. CDR1 and CDR2 (germline): SSHAT, FNYEAQ (reference sequence). This CDR3 reads CASSEGLGSYEQYF. CDR3 DNA: TGTGCTAGCAGTGAGGGGTTGGGGTCCTACGAGCAGTACTTC. Filled out from reference TRBV7-7 and TRBJ2-7, the complete variable domain reads GAGVSQSPRYKVTKRGQDVTLRCDPISSHATLYWYQQALGQGPEFLTYFNYEAQPDKSGLPSDRFSAERPEGSISTLTIQRTEQRDSAMYRCASSEGLGSYEQYFGPGTRLTVT.

This clonotype was detected ten times or more. The J gene is TRBJ2-3, the V gene TRBV2; TRBD2 aligns across 8 bases. This CDR3 has 16 residues. After removal of 7 bases from V and 3 bases from J, the junction contained 12 bases not matched to a gene. The V gene's germline CDR1 is SNHLY and CDR2 FYNNEI. The CDR3 DNA reads TGTGCCAGCATCCCCGGGACTAGTCCTTGGACAGATACGCAGTATTTT. As protein: CASIPGTSPWTDTQYF.

V is TRBV27 and J is TRBJ2-7; unclear D gene. Per germline, CDR1 MNHEY and CDR2 SMNVEV (reference sequence). V was trimmed by 3 bases and J by 5 bases, leaving 5 bases between them. The CDR3 sequence is 11 residues long. The chain's CDR3 is CASSFGDEQYF. The CDR3 bases are TGTGCCAGCAGTTTTGGGGACGAGCAGTACTTC.

This clonotype was detected a few times. V gene TRBV12-3 or TRBV12-4 combines with J gene TRBJ2-5, with D perhaps given as TRBD1 or TRBD2 (5 bases each). The CDR3 loop spans 15 amino acids. Trimming removed 3 bases from V and 5 bases from J, with 16 bases in between. This CDR3 is CASSLSGRLEETQYF. DNA for the CDR3: TGTGCCAGCAGTTTGTCGGGGCGCCTAGAGGAGACCCAGTACTTC.

The chain combines TRBV3-1 with TRBJ1-4; 7 positions match TRBD1. The ends lost 6 bases at V and 4 bases at J; junction bases unmatched: 5. CDR1 is LGHDT and CDR2 is YNNKEL in the germline V gene (reference sequence). The CDR3 is made up of 14 amino acids. The CDR3 spells CASRSGQVNEKLFF. CDR3 sequence (DNA): TGTGCCAGCAGATCAGGACAGGTTAATGAAAAACTGTTTTTT.

The chain is built from TRBV29-1 and TRBJ2-1; 8 positions match TRBD2. V dropped 5 bases and J dropped 8; count of bases not matched to a gene: 8. The CDR3 loop spans 13 amino acids. Germline-derived CDR1 and CDR2 are SQVTM and ANQGSEA. In nucleotides, the CDR3 is TGCAGCGTTATTACAGGGACTAGGGATGAGCAGTTCTTC. This translates into CSVITGTRDEQFF.

This clonotype was counted ten times or more. The genes are TRBV5-4 and TRBJ2-3; D unclear. Germline V gives CDR1 SGHNT, CDR2 YYREEE (reference sequence). CDR3 length: 14 residues. Trimming stripped 4 bases from V and 4 bases from J, with 13 bases between. CDR3 sequence: CASSPLFAADTQYF. CDR3 DNA sequence: TGTGCCAGCAGCCCGTTGTTTGCGGCAGATACGCAGTATTTT.

This clonotype was recorded at least ten times. The chain links TRBV5-6 to TRBJ1-6; tentatively, D is TRBD1 (5 bases). This CDR3 has 15 residues. The V gene lost 1 base and the J gene lost 2 bases, with 7 bases spanning the gap. CDR1 is SGHDT and CDR2 is YYEEEE in the germline V gene. For the CDR3, the DNA is TGTGCCAGCAGCTTGAGGGGAACCTATAATTCACCCCTCCACTTT. It encodes CASSLRGTYNSPLHF.

This clonotype was seen at least ten times. This chain links TRBV6-6 with TRBJ2-7, with D possibly TRBD2 on 6 matching bases. The V gene lost 8 bases and the J gene lost 5 bases, with 10 bases spanning the gap. The CDR3 sequence is 11 residues long. The germline gives CDR1 MNHNY, CDR2 SVGAGI (reference sequence). The CDR3 DNA sequence: TGTGCCAGCCATGGCGGGGACGAGCAGTACTTC. Translating gives CASHGGDEQYF.

The chain recombines TRBV20-1 with TRBJ2-1; D gene unclear. The germline V and J ends were trimmed by 3 bases and 10 bases, with 7 bases remaining between them. Germline V lookup: CDR1 DFQATT, CDR2 SNEGSKA (reference sequence). This CDR3 comprises 10 residues. CDR3 loop: CSARVGEQFF. CDR3 nucleotides: TGCAGTGCTAGGGTCGGGGAGCAGTTCTTC.

The chain employs TRBV5-1 and TRBJ1-1, with D possibly being TRBD1 (6 bases). Germline CDR1 is SGHRS and CDR2 is YFSETQ. Trimming removed 2 bases from V and 3 bases from J, with 11 bases in between. CDR3 size: 14 residues. The CDR3 DNA reads as TGCGCCAGCAGCTTCCAGGGGAGGGACACTGAAGCTTTCTTT. Amino acid sequence: CASSFQGRDTEAFF.

The chain joins TRBV3-1 to TRBJ2-7; the D gene is possibly TRBD1 (5 bases). Trimming took 0 bases from V and 6 from J, leaving 15 bases between them. This CDR3 region has 15 residues. Germline V gene sequence: CDR1 LGHDT, CDR2 YNNKEL (reference sequence). CDR3 amino acids: CASSQDQGLTLEQYF. The CDR3 DNA reads TGTGCCAGCAGCCAAGATCAGGGCCTTACCCTCGAGCAGTACTTC.

V gene TRBV6-2 or TRBV6-3 combines with J gene TRBJ2-4, with D hard to call. The ends were cut back, 4 bases at V and 6 bases at J, with 7 bases in the middle. From germline, CDR1 is MNHEY and CDR2 SVGEGT. The CDR3 is 12 amino acids. The CDR3 is CASSFPANIQYF. In DNA form, the CDR3 reads TGTGCCAGCAGTTTCCCGGCAAACATTCAGTACTTC.

This clonotype came up many times. V usage is TRBV7-9 and J usage is TRBJ1-1, with D perhaps matching TRBD1 (5 bases). The germline V gene encodes CDR1 SEHNR and CDR2 FQNEAQ (reference sequence). V lost 5 bases and J lost 4, with 8 bases in between. The CDR3 is 12 amino acids. The CDR3 DNA is TGTGCCAGCAGCCAGAGGGGCACTGAAGCTTTCTTT. Its translation is CASSQRGTEAFF.

The chain uses TRBV7-9 and TRBJ2-3; D is possibly TRBD2 (6 bases). The CDR3 is 13 amino acids. Germline-derived CDR1 and CDR2 are SEHNR and FQNEAQ (reference sequence). V was pared by 8 bases and J by 2 bases, with 11 bases between. CDR3 DNA sequence: TGTGCCAGCTGTAGCGGCTCCACAGATACGCAGTATTTT. Translated, it gives CASCSGSTDTQYF.

This clonotype was counted between two and nine times. The chain employs TRBV11-2 and TRBJ2-1; D not certain. Between the trimmed V and J ends, which lost 5 bases and 4 bases, there was a span of 15 bases. The CDR3 contains 15 residues. Germline-derived CDR1 and CDR2 are SGHAT and FQNNGV. The DNA for the CDR3 is TGTGCCAGCAGCCTGAGCTCGTTCGGGTACAATGAGCAGTTCTTC. It yields the protein CASSLSSFGYNEQFF.

The chain combines TRBV10-3 with TRBJ1-3, with D hard to call. CDR3 length: 14 residues. Per germline, CDR1 ENHRY and CDR2 SYGVKD. Deletions cut 3 bases from V and 0 bases from J, with 6 bases between. CDR3 nucleotides: TGTGCCATCAGTGACCCGAACTCTGGAAACACCATATATTTT. As protein: CAISDPNSGNTIYF.

The V and J genes are TRBV7-8 and TRBJ1-3, with D unresolved. Germline V lookup: CDR1 SGHVS, CDR2 FQNEAQ. Trimming cost V 1 base and J 0 bases, with 10 bases left between them. This CDR3 contains 16 residues. CDR3: CASSLGQVYSGNTIYF. The CDR3 DNA sequence: TGTGCCAGCAGCTTAGGTCAGGTGTACTCTGGAAACACCATATATTTT.

In this sample, this clonotype turned up many times. This chain connects TRBV14 to TRBJ1-1; D is unresolved. Germline V gives CDR1 SGHDN, CDR2 FVKESK. V lost 2 bases to trimming and J lost 8 bases, with 12 bases between them. CDR3 size: 13 residues. The CDR3 loop reads CASSQFPPGEAFF. For the CDR3, the DNA is TGTGCCAGCAGCCAATTTCCGCCCGGGGAAGCTTTCTTT.

By share, this clonotype counts as medium-sized (0.01 to 0.1%). The rearrangement links TRBV29-1 to TRBJ2-3, with 10 bases fitting TRBD2. V lost 4 bases, J lost 0 bases, and 10 bases stayed unmatched. Germline V CDR1 and CDR2: SQVTM, ANQGSEA. The CDR3 sequence is 17 residues long. CDR3 in DNA: TGCAGCGTTGGAGTGCCTAGCGGGGGATTAAGCACAGATACGCAGTATTTT. The encoded protein is CSVGVPSGGLSTDTQYF.

This clonotype was picked up many times. The chain uses TRBV10-3 and TRBJ1-2, with TRBD1 matching over 8 bases. This CDR3 has 14 amino acids. J was trimmed by 5 bases and V by 2 bases; bases with no gene match: 4. CDR1 and CDR2 (germline): ENHRY, SYGVKD. CDR3 sequence: CAISERRGQYGYTF. In nucleotides, the CDR3 is TGTGCCATCAGTGAGCGCAGGGGGCAATATGGCTACACCTTC.

In its sample, this clonotype was seen many times. J is TRBJ2-1 and V is TRBV11-2; TRBD1 is a possible D gene (5 bases). V shed 5 bases and J shed 5 bases, with 13 bases lying between them. This CDR3 contains 14 residues. In germline, CDR1 is SGHAT, CDR2 FQNNGV. CDR3 residues: CASSRTRQHNEQFF. CDR3 nucleotides: TGTGCCAGCAGCCGAACTCGACAGCACAATGAGCAGTTCTTC. The variable domain in full, completed from reference TRBV11-2 and TRBJ2-1, reads EAGVAQSPRYKIIEKRQSVAFWCNPISGHATLYWYQQILGQGPKLLIQFQNNGVVDDSQLPKDRFSAERLKGVDSTLKIQPAKLEDSAVYLCASSRTRQHNEQFFGPGTRLTVL.

The chain combines TRBV6-5 with TRBJ2-1; 12 bases line up with TRBD2. V shed 0 bases and J 9 bases; nucleotides not matched to a gene: 12. The CDR3 contains 18 residues. CDR1 and CDR2 from the germline V gene are MNHEY and SVGAGI. The CDR3 spells CASSYSDGLAGGIGEQFF. As DNA, the CDR3 is TGTGCCAGCAGTTACTCCGACGGTCTAGCGGGGGGGATCGGTGAGCAGTTCTTC.